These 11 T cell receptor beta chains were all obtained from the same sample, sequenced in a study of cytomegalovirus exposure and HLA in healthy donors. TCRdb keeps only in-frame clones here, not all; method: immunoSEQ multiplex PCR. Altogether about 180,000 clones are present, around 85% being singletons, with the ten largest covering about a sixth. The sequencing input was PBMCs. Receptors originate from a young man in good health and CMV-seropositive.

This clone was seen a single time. The CDR3 is CASSQLYSGAYEQYF. CDR3 DNA sequence: TGCGCCAGCAGCCAATTATACAGCGGGGCCTACGAGCAGTACTTC. V gene TRBV4-1 combines with J gene TRBJ2-7; the match to TRBD2 covers 7 bases. Germline CDR1 MGHRA, CDR2 YSYEKL. The CDR3 extends over 15 amino acids. V dropped 2 bases and J dropped 2; count of bases not matched to a gene: 6.

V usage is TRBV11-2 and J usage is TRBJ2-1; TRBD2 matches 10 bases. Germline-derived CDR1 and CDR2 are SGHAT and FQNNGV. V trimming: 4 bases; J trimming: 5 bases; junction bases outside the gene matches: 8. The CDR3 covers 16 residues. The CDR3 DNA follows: TGTGCCAGCAGCTGGACTCTAGCGGGAGTAAACAATGAGCAGTTCTTC. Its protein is CASSWTLAGVNNEQFF.

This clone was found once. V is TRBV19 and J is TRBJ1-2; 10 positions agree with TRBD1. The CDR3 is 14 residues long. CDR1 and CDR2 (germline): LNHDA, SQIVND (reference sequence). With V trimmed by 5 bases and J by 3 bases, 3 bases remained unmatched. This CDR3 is CASSPGTGDYGYTF. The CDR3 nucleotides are TGTGCCAGTAGTCCAGGGACAGGGGACTATGGCTACACCTTC.

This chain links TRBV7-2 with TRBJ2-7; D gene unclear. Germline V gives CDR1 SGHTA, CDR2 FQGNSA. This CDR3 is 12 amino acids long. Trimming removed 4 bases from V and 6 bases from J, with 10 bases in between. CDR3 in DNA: TGTGCCAGCAGCTCCTCTCTTGTCGAGCAGTACTTC. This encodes CASSSSLVEQYF.

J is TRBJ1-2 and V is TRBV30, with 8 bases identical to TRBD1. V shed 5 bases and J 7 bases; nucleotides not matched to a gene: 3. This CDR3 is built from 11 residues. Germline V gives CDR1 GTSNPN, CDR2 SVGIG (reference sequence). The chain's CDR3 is CAWGQGGGYTF. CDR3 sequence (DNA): TGTGCCTGGGGACAGGGAGGTGGCTACACCTTC.

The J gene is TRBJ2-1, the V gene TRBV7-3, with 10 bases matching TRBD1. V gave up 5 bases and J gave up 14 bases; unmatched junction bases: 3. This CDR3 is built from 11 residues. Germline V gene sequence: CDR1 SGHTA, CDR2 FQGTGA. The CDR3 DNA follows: TGTGCCAGCAGCCCGGGACAGGGGAAGTTCTTC. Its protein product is CASSPGQGKFF.

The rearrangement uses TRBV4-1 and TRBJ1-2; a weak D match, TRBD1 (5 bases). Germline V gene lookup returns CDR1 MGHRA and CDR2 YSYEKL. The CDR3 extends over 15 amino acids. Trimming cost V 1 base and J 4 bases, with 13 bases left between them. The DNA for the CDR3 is TGCGCCAGCAGCCAAGTCCCAGGGTCCGGCTATGGCTACACCTTC. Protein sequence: CASSQVPGSGYGYTF.

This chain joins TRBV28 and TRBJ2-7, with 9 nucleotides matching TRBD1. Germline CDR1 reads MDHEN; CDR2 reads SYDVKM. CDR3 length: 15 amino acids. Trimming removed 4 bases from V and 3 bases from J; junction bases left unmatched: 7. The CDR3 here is CASSWGGQGYYEQYF. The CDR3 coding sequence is TGTGCCAGCAGTTGGGGGGGACAGGGTTACTACGAGCAGTACTTC.

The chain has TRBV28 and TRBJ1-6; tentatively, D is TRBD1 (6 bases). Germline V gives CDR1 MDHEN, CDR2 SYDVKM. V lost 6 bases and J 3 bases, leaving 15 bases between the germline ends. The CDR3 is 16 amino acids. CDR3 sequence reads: CASSTSRRGYNSPLHF. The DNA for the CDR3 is TGTGCCAGCAGCACCTCCCGCAGGGGCTATAATTCACCCCTCCACTTT.

Here the CDR3 reads CASSLQGLAGLSEQFF. CDR3 coding DNA: TGTGCCAGCAGCCTACAGGGACTAGCTGGGCTCAGTGAGCAGTTCTTC. The V call is TRBV7-3, the J call TRBJ2-1; 9 nucleotides agree with TRBD2. This CDR3 contains 16 residues. With 5 bases clipped from V and 9 bases from J, the junction kept 14 bases outside the gene matches. CDR1 is SGHTA and CDR2 is FQGTGA in the germline V gene.

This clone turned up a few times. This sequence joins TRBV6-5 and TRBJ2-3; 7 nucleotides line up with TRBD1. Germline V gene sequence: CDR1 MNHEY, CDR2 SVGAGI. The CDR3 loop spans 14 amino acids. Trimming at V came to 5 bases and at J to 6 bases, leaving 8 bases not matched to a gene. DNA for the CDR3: TGTGCCAGCAGTCCCTCCCCCAGGGGGGATACGCAGTATTTT. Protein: CASSPSPRGDTQYF.